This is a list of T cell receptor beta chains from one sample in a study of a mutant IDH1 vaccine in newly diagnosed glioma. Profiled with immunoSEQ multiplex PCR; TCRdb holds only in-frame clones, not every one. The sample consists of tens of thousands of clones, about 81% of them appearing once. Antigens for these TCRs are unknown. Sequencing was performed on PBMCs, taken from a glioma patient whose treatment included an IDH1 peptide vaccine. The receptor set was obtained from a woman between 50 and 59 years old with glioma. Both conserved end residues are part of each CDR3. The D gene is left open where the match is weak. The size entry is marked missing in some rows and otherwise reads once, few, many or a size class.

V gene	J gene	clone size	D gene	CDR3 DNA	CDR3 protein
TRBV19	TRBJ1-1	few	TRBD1	TGTGCCAGTAGTATATCTCCCCCCGGGACAGCAGCTTTCTTT	CASSISPPGTAAFF
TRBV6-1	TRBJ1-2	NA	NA	TGTGCCAGCAGTGAACGGGGTGGGGGCTATGGCTACACCTTC	CASSERGGGYGYTF
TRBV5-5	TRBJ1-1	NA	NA	TGTGCCAGCAGCCACCCCGGGGGGACTGAAGCTTTCTTT	CASSHPGGTEAFF
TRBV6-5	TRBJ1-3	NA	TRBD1	TGTGCCAGCAGTTACAACTTGGGACAGTTGGGAAACACCATATATTTT	CASSYNLGQLGNTIYF
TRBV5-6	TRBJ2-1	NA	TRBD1	TGTGCCAGCAGCTGGGGGGGACAGGGGGAATACAATGAGCAGTTCTTC	CASSWGGQGEYNEQFF
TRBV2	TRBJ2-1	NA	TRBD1	TGTGCCAGCAGTCCGGGACAGAGGTACAATGAGCAGTTCTTC	CASSPGQRYNEQFF
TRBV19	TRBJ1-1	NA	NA	TGTGCCAGTAGGACCAGGGGATGGGCCACTGAAGCTTTCTTT	CASRTRGWATEAFF
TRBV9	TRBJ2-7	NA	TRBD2	TGTGCCAGCAGCGTAGCTCCAAGCGGGGCCTACGAGCAGTACTTC	CASSVAPSGAYEQYF
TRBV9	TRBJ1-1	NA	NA	TGTGCCAGCAGCGTTGCCGGGACACTGAACACTGAAGCTTTCTTT	CASSVAGTLNTEAFF
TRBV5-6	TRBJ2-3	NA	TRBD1	TGTGCCAGCAGCTTACCGATCGGGACAGGTAGAACAGATACGCAGTATTTT	CASSLPIGTGRTDTQYF
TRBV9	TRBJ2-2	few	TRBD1	TGTGCCAGCAGCGGGGACAGGGGGCGATCCGGGGAGCTGTTTTTT	CASSGDRGRSGELFF
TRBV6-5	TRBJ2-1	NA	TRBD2	TGTGCCAGCAGTTACTCCCGCGGGGGGCAGAATGAGCAGTTCTTC	CASSYSRGGQNEQFF
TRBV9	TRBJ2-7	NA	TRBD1	TGTGCCAGCAGCGTCGGGGACAGCCACTCCTACGAGCAGTACTTC	CASSVGDSHSYEQYF
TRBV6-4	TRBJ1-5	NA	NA	TGTGCCAGCAGTGACGGGGTTGGCAATCAGCCCCAGCATTTT	CASSDGVGNQPQHF
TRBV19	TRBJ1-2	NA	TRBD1	TGTGCCAGTATACGTCAGACAGGGGAACGCTATGGCTACACCTTC	CASIRQTGERYGYTF
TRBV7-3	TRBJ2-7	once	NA	TGTGCCAGCAGCTTAGAGGGGAGCTCCTACGAGCAGTACTTC	CASSLEGSSYEQYF
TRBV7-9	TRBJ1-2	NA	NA	TGTGCCAGCAGCCGAATTCTCTATGGCTACACCTTC	CASSRILYGYTF
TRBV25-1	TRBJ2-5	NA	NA	TGTGCCAGTAGCACCGGGGGCTTCCAAGAGACCCAGTACTTC	CASSTGGFQETQYF
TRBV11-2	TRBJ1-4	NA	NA	TGTGCCAGCAGCTTCGGGGGCGCCGTCAATGAAAAACTGTTTTTT	CASSFGGAVNEKLFF
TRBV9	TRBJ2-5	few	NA	TGTGCCAGCAGCGTAGCTTACGGACAAGAGACCCAGTACTTC	CASSVAYGQETQYF
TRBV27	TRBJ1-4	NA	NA	TGTGCCACCTCACCTTACCCTGAGGTTCAGCCCGGACTTAATGAAAAACTGTTTTTT	CATSPYPEVQPGLNEKLFF
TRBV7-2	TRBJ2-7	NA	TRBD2	TGTGCCAGCAGCTCGGGACTAGACACCTACGAGCAGTACTTC	CASSSGLDTYEQYF
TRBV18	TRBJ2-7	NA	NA	TGTGCCAGCTCACCCCGGGGGCCCGGGGTGGGGGCGGCCTACGAGCAGTACTTC	CASSPRGPGVGAAYEQYF
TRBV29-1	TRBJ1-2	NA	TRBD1	TGCAGCGCGACCCCACCATCGGGACAGGGAGGCGGCTACACCTTC	CSATPPSGQGGGYTF
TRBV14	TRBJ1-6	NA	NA	TGTGCCAGCAGCCAAGGCCTCAGTTTGGGTTCACCCCTCCACTTT	CASSQGLSLGSPLHF
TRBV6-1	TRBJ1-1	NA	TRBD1	TGTGCCAGCAGTGAAGCGTCAGGGGGGAGCACTGAAGCTTTCTTT	CASSEASGGSTEAFF
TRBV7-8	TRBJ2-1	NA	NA	TGTGCCAGCAGCTTTACGGGGGGGTCAGGGGGTGAGCAGTTCTTC	CASSFTGGSGGEQFF
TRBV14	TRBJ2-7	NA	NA	TGTGCCAGCAGCCAAGATTCGGGGACGGAGTACTTC	CASSQDSGTEYF
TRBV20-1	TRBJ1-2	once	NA	TGCAGTGCTAGCAACGGCTATGGCTACACCTTC	CSASNGYGYTF
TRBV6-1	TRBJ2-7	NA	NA	NA	CASSEQAGLSLEQYF
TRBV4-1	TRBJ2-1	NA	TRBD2	TGCGCCAGCAGCTATTACGGAACTAGCGGTGAGACCAATGAGCAGTTCTTC	CASSYYGTSGETNEQFF
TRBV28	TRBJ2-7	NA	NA	TGTGCCAGCAGCTCCCCTGGCGGAGGGGGGCAGTACTTC	CASSSPGGGGQYF
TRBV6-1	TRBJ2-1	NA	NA	TGTGCCAGTTCAAGGGGCATTGAGCAGTTCTTC	CASSRGIEQFF
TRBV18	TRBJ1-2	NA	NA	TGTGCCAGCTCACCCGAAAAGAGCTATGGCTACACCTTC	CASSPEKSYGYTF
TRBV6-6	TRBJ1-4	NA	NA	TGTGCCAGCAGTTACTCGACGGTTGGGGGAAATGAAAAACTGTTTTTT	CASSYSTVGGNEKLFF
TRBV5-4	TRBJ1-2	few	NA	TGTGCCAGCAGCTTGGAGGGTCCCTATGGCTACACCTTC	CASSLEGPYGYTF
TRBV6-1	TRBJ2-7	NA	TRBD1	TGTGCCAGCAGTGGACCGGGACAGGTCCCCTACGAGCAGTACTTC	CASSGPGQVPYEQYF
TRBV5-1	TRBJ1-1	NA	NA	TGCGCCAGCAGCTTAACCACTGGAAACACTGAAGCTTTCTTT	CASSLTTGNTEAFF
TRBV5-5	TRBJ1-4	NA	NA	TGTGCCAGCAGCTTGGGGGGAGGCGTGTACGAAAAACTGTTTTTT	CASSLGGGVYEKLFF
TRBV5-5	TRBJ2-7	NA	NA	TGTGCCAGCAGCCTGGGCGGGGTTGGCAGAACCTACGAGCAGTACTTC	CASSLGGVGRTYEQYF
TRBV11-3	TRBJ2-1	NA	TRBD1	TGTGCCAGCAGCTTAGTTTCGTGGGACAGGGGTGAGCCCTACAATGAGCAGTTCTTC	CASSLVSWDRGEPYNEQFF
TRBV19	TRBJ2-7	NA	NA	TGTGCCACCCAACCCACGGACAGCTACGAGCAGTACTTC	CATQPTDSYEQYF
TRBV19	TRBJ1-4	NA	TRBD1	TGTGCCAGTAGTATAGCCCGACAGGGGGTGGCAACTAATGAAAAACTGTTTTTT	CASSIARQGVATNEKLFF
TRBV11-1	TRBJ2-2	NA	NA	TGTGCCAGCAGCTTAGGTCCAGGGACGGACACCGGGGAGCTGTTTTTT	CASSLGPGTDTGELFF
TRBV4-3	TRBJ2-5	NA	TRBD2	TGCGCCAGCAGCCAAGTTGTTGCGGGGGGGTTCGGGTCGGAGACCCAGTACTTC	CASSQVVAGGFGSETQYF
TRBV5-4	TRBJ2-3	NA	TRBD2	TGTGCCAGCAGCCGGGGGGGCCGCACAGATACGCAGTATTTT	CASSRGGRTDTQYF